This TCR beta chain was identified during a study of blood T cell repertoires in COVID-19. Germline CDR1 ENHRY, CDR2 SYGVKD. V lost 7 bases and J lost 0, with 18 bases in between. CDR3 size: 16 residues. Participants' own reports of clinical history determined their cohort assignment. Cohort 3 donors were reported recovered after two negative PCRs, clearance, or symptom resolution. Libraries were prepared by immunoSEQ multiplex PCR; TCRdb keeps only in-frame clonotypes and omits some of them. The table records approximately 350,000 clones, 75% to 90% of them present only once. The sequence was collected from a woman aged 45-65 years who had recovered from COVID-19. The V and J genes are TRBV10-3 and TRBJ1-2; tentative D call: TRBD1 (6 bases). The sequencing sample was made of PBMCs or T cells enriched from blood (not recorded which). CDR3 sequence reads: CAITNTADRSNYGYTF. The CDR3 nucleotides are TGTGCCATCACAAACACGGCGGACAGATCTAACTATGGCTACACCTTC.